A single sample gave rise to the 24 T cell receptor beta chains below, sequenced in a study of T cells after yellow fever vaccination. TCRdb passed the 5' RACE reads through MiXCR, listing each CDR3 protein once. Here the sample spans around 310,000 distinct CDR3 sequences, 8.5% to 9% being singletons. The material was PBMCs, obtained on the day of the first yellow fever vaccination. These receptor sequences come from a man between 18 and 35 years old who received the YFV17D yellow fever vaccine.

The gene calls are TRBV27 and TRBJ2-3; 10 nucleotides line up with TRBD1. CDR3 size: 14 residues. V was pared by 11 bases and J by 5 bases, with 10 bases of the junction left unmatched. The germline V gene encodes CDR1 MNHEY and CDR2 SMNVEV (reference sequence). CDR3 in amino acids: CASRGTGVLDTQYF. Written as DNA, the CDR3 is TGTGCCTCAAGGGGGACAGGGGTTTTAGATACGCAGTATTTT.

This clonotype was recorded many times. The CDR3 DNA follows: TGTGCCAGCAGTTATTGGGGGGGAGCCTACGAGCAGTACTTC. Protein product: CASSYWGGAYEQYF. The chain links TRBV6-5 to TRBJ2-7; the match to TRBD2 covers 7 bases. Trimming cost V 3 bases and J 2 bases; bases outside gene matches: 4. The germline V gene encodes CDR1 MNHEY and CDR2 SVGAGI. This CDR3 has 14 residues.

This clonotype was counted only a few times. This chain connects TRBV7-8 to TRBJ1-5; D is unresolved. The CDR3 runs to 15 residues. Looked up from germline, CDR1 is SGHVS and CDR2 is FQNEAQ. V lost 1 base and J 1 base, leaving 8 bases between the germline ends. This chain's CDR3 is CASSLVPESNQPQHF. The CDR3 DNA follows: TGTGCCAGCAGCTTAGTGCCAGAGAGCAATCAGCCCCAGCATTTT.

The chain joins TRBV11-2 to TRBJ1-2; 9 bases are a match to TRBD1. V dropped 10 bases and J dropped 3; count of bases not matched to a gene: 21. The V gene's germline CDR1 is SGHAT and CDR2 FQNNGV. This CDR3 region has 18 residues. CDR3 protein: CATTSIQDRGQGDYGYTF. CDR3 nucleotides: TGTGCCACGACATCCATTCAGGACAGGGGCCAGGGGGACTATGGCTACACCTTC.

This clonotype was counted ten times or more. The rearrangement uses TRBV12-3 or TRBV12-4 and TRBJ2-2, with TRBD2 as a possible D gene (6 bases). V lost 5 bases and J 8 bases, leaving 18 bases between the germline ends. The CDR3 consists of 15 residues. The CDR3, as DNA: TGTGCCAGCAGTCTTGGGGACTTGGGAACAGGGGAGCTGTTTTTT. This encodes CASSLGDLGTGELFF.

This clonotype was seen more than once but under ten times. This sequence joins TRBV5-6 and TRBJ2-1; 8 nucleotides agree with TRBD2. Germline CDR1 is SGHDT and CDR2 is YYEEEE. CDR3 length: 14 residues. The V segment lost 3 bases and the J segment 6 bases; nucleotides outside the gene matches: 5. This CDR3 is CASSWGSGVNEQFF. In DNA form, the CDR3 reads TGTGCCAGCAGCTGGGGTAGCGGGGTCAATGAGCAGTTCTTC.

This clonotype was counted many times. The gene calls are TRBV6-4 and TRBJ2-3; TRBD2 matches at 8 bases. With V trimmed by 6 bases and J by 0 bases, 2 bases remained unmatched. Germline V gives CDR1 MRHNA, CDR2 SNTAGT. There are 14 residues in the CDR3. The DNA for the CDR3 is TGTGCCAGCAGCGGGGGGGCTAGCACAGATACGCAGTATTTT. Protein product: CASSGGASTDTQYF.

Ten or more counts support this clonotype. V gene TRBV4-2 combines with J gene TRBJ1-5; D is perhaps TRBD1 (5 bases). The CDR3 loop spans 15 amino acids. Germline loops: CDR1 LGHNA, CDR2 YNFKEQ. The ends were cut back, 0 bases at V and 7 bases at J, with 13 bases in the middle. As DNA, the CDR3 is TGTGCCAGCAGCCAAGATGGAGGGGTAGGGCAGCCCCAGCATTTT. Translating it yields CASSQDGGVGQPQHF.

V is TRBV6-1 and J is TRBJ1-1; no definite D call. This CDR3 comprises 16 residues. V was pared by 6 bases and J by 1 base, with 18 bases between. Germline V lookup: CDR1 MNHNS, CDR2 SASEGT. The chain's CDR3 is CASSDYGFPGNTEAFF. CDR3 nucleotides: TGTGCCAGCAGCGACTACGGATTCCCCGGGAACACTGAAGCTTTCTTT.

The sample holds a few counts of this clonotype. The genes are TRBV2 and TRBJ2-1; possible D gene TRBD1, 6 bases. V was trimmed by 6 bases and J by 0 bases, leaving 12 bases between them. Germline V lookup: CDR1 SNHLY, CDR2 FYNNEI. CDR3 length: 15 amino acids. The CDR3 nucleotides read TGTGCCAGCAGATTCCGGGACAACTCCTACAATGAGCAGTTCTTC. Amino acids: CASRFRDNSYNEQFF.

The chain employs TRBV2 and TRBJ2-2; perhaps TRBD1 as D (5 bases). The CDR3 covers 14 residues. The germline V gene has CDR1 SNHLY and CDR2 FYNNEI. V lost 5 bases and J 9 bases, leaving 16 bases between the germline ends. This chain's CDR3 is CASSLTGGHRELFF. The CDR3, as DNA: TGTGCCAGCAGTTTAACAGGTGGACACCGGGAGCTGTTTTTT.

The rearrangement joins TRBV4-2 to TRBJ1-4; 7 bases map to TRBD1. V was pared by 5 bases and J by 0 bases, with 3 bases of the junction left unmatched. From germline, CDR1 is LGHNA and CDR2 YNFKEQ. This CDR3 is built from 15 residues. CDR3 sequence reads: CASSAGGATNEKLFF. The CDR3 region has the DNA TGTGCCAGCAGCGCAGGGGGTGCAACTAATGAAAAACTGTTTTTT.

This chain joins TRBV5-5 and TRBJ1-1, with D unclear. Germline-derived CDR1 and CDR2 are SGHKS and YYEKEE (reference sequence). The CDR3 consists of 14 residues. Trimming shortened V by 0 bases and J by 11 bases, and 17 bases separated the two germline ends. CDR3 in amino acids: CASSLDRAPRRAFF. CDR3 bases: TGTGCCAGCAGCTTGGACCGGGCCCCCCGCCGGGCTTTCTTT.

This clonotype was found a few times. V usage is TRBV25-1 and J usage is TRBJ1-1; possibly TRBD1 for D (5 bases). This CDR3 is built from 13 residues. The germline CDR1 and CDR2 sequences are MGHDK and SYGVNS. Trimming stripped 6 bases from V and 7 bases from J, with 15 bases between. The CDR3 spells CASSSPWDGEAFF. DNA of the CDR3: TGTGCCAGCAGCTCCCCCTGGGACGGTGAAGCTTTCTTT.

This clonotype was found a few times. This chain links TRBV14 with TRBJ2-5; the match to TRBD2 covers 8 bases. This CDR3 spans 16 amino acids. With V trimmed by 0 bases and J by 2 bases, 5 bases remained unmatched. The germline V gene has CDR1 SGHDN and CDR2 FVKESK. CDR3 sequence: CASSQDYGGEQETQYF. CDR3 sequence (DNA): TGTGCCAGCAGCCAAGATTACGGGGGGGAACAAGAGACCCAGTACTTC.

The chain carries TRBV20-1 and TRBJ2-2; D not certain. V lost 0 bases and J lost 5, with 10 bases in between. Germline CDR1 DFQATT, CDR2 SNEGSKA (reference sequence). The CDR3 contains 14 residues. The CDR3 DNA is TGCAGTGCTAGAGATTGGGATGGAACCGGGGAGCTGTTTTTT. It specifies CSARDWDGTGELFF.

The rearrangement uses TRBV3-1 and TRBJ2-7; 9 bases agree with TRBD1. The length of the CDR3 is 13 residues. The junction had 5 bases not matched to a gene; V was cut back by 4 bases and J by 7 bases. Germline values: CDR1 LGHDT, CDR2 YNNKEL (reference sequence). The DNA for the CDR3 is TGTGCCAGCAGCCCGACCGGGACAGGGGAGCAGTACTTC. Its protein product is CASSPTGTGEQYF.

This clonotype came up many times. This chain uses TRBV18 with TRBJ2-3, with D unclear. V was trimmed by 0 bases and J by 6 bases, leaving 13 bases between them. Germline CDR1 reads KGHSH; CDR2 reads LQKENI. The CDR3 extends over 15 amino acids. CDR3 sequence: CASSPPSSQTDTQYF. CDR3 nucleotides: TGTGCCAGCTCACCACCGTCCAGCCAGACTGATACGCAGTATTTT.

The rearrangement links TRBV5-6 to TRBJ2-6, with 10 bases identical to TRBD2. The CDR3 is 18 residues long. CDR1 SGHDT and CDR2 YYEEEE come from the germline V gene. V trimming: 2 bases; J trimming: 0 bases; junction bases outside the gene matches: 5. The CDR3 region is CASSFLLAGFSGANVLTF. As DNA, the CDR3 is TGTGCCAGCAGCTTCTTACTAGCGGGGTTCTCTGGGGCCAACGTCCTGACTTTC.

J is TRBJ2-5 and V is TRBV6-2 or TRBV6-3; a weak D match, TRBD1 (6 bases). Trimming removed 0 bases from V and 2 bases from J, with 22 bases in between. CDR1 is MNHEY, CDR2 SVGEGT, per germline. CDR3 length: 19 amino acids. As DNA, the CDR3 is TGTGCCAGCAGTTACTCGATGTCTGGTTACCGGACAGAACAAGAGACCCAGTACTTC. Translated, it gives CASSYSMSGYRTEQETQYF.

This clonotype has ten or more counts. The chain employs TRBV9 and TRBJ2-3; D is unclear. The V gene's germline CDR1 is SGDLS and CDR2 YYNGEE. This CDR3 region has 14 residues. Between the trimmed V and J ends, which lost 4 bases and 0 bases, there was a span of 9 bases. The chain's CDR3 is CASSTTTSTDTQYF. The CDR3 coding sequence is TGTGCCAGCAGCACTACGACTAGCACAGATACGCAGTATTTT.

V and J are TRBV11-2 and TRBJ2-3, with 14 bases aligning to TRBD2. Per the germline V gene, CDR1 is SGHAT and CDR2 is FQNNGV. V dropped 5 bases and J dropped 1; count of bases not matched to a gene: 8. This CDR3 is built from 18 residues. The CDR3 bases are TGTGCCAGCAGCCCCCGACTAGCGGGGGGGCGCGGCACAGATACGCAGTATTTT. Amino acid sequence: CASSPRLAGGRGTDTQYF.

This clonotype was seen more than once but under ten times. The chain has TRBV29-1 and TRBJ2-6; D is perhaps TRBD1 (5 bases). The CDR3 is 15 residues long. Per the germline V gene, CDR1 is SQVTM and CDR2 is ANQGSEA. V was trimmed by 2 bases and J by 0 bases, leaving 8 bases between them. CDR3: CSVEQGTSGANVLTF. DNA for the CDR3: TGCAGCGTTGAACAGGGAACCTCTGGGGCCAACGTCCTGACTTTC. The full variable domain, in which reference TRBV29-1 and TRBJ2-6 provide the parts outside the CDR3, is SAVISQKPSRDICQRGTSLTIQCQVDSQVTMMFWYRQQPGQSLTLIATANQGSEATYESGFVIDKFPISRPNLTFSTLTVSNMSPEDSSIYLCSVEQGTSGANVLTFGAGSRLTVL.

This clonotype has ten or more counts. The rearrangement joins TRBV3-1 to TRBJ2-1; D possibly matches TRBD1 or TRBD2 (6 bases each). The CDR3 covers 16 residues. The germline V and J ends were trimmed by 0 bases and 1 base, with 10 bases remaining between them. Looked up from germline, CDR1 is LGHDT and CDR2 is YNNKEL (reference sequence). CDR3 sequence (DNA): TGTGCCAGCAGCCAAGATTGGGGGGCGTCCTACAATGAGCAGTTCTTC. This encodes CASSQDWGASYNEQFF.